This paragraph covers one T cell receptor beta chain sequence. As yet, its antigen is unknown. These data originate in a study of CD8+ T cells in alopecia areata. The study's findings and limits: Resident alphabeta T cells of normal skin are also sequenced in scalp samples. Sharing of TCRs across patients appeared less clear than in mice, possibly for HLA-related reasons.

Germline V gene sequence: CDR1 SQVTM, CDR2 ANQGSEA. CDR3 size: 16 residues. V lost 2 bases to trimming and J lost 9 bases; unmatched junction nucleotides: 15. cDNA reverse transcribed from extracted RNA served as the sequencing template. Measured with immunoSEQ multiplex PCR; TCRdb has only the in-frame clones, and not every one. The table lists roughly 150,000 clones, around 54% of them singletons. Both CD4+ and CD8+ T cells were separated by sorting PBMCs. The sequence derives from a human donor in good health. Material for sequencing was CD4+ T cells sorted from blood. The chain combines TRBV29-1 with TRBJ2-5; 10 bases are a match to TRBD1. CDR3 DNA sequence: TGCAGCGTTGAAATGCCTCCGGGACAGGGGCCAGGGGCCCAGTACTTC. It yields the protein CSVEMPPGQGPGAQYF.